The entry below describes one T cell receptor beta chain. The junction does not match germline at one end; this may be a read error. CDR1 is SGHRS and CDR2 is YFSETQ in the germline V gene. The CDR3 covers 13 residues. This entry belongs to a study of blood T cells in healthy people across ages. Whole-study context: Template switching caught about one barcoded beta molecule for each two T cells.

Together with a sample-barcoded 5' primer, a J-beta primer mix was included in a second PCR lasting roughly 6 to 12 cycles. Each CDR3 protein is one row after TCRdb ran MiXCR on the 5' RACE reads. The repertoire includes fewer than 800,000 distinct CDR3 sequences, about 32% of them detected once, and approximately 15% sits in the top ten. The chain carries TRBV5-1 and TRBJ1-1; a weak D match, TRBD1 (5 bases). This TCR was recovered from a woman of 80 years or more in good health. Sequencing was carried out using blood. The CDR3 region is CASKFGLQGGAFF. The CDR3 nucleotides are TGCGCTAGCAAATTTGGTCTGCAGGGTGGAGCTTTCTTT.